The entry below gives a single T cell receptor beta chain sequence along with its context. This clonotype was counted ten times or more. The antigen it binds to is not known. One base away there is no much larger clone; base qualities are not given. cDNA synthesis used template-switch 5'RACE with a primer carrying a 10-nucleotide random unique molecular identifier tagging each TCR transcript. Each sequencing run produced over 180 million TCR-beta sequences covering 15-18 subjects. Total RNA was extracted with the RNeasy kit. TCR-beta VDJ regions were amplified with primers for the TCR constant region and the 5'RACE anchor, using the KAPA Real-time Library Amplification kit. Sample indexes and Illumina adaptors were added in a first PCR, and a second PCR then increased library yield. After Ampure bead purification, the roughly 650 bp TCR product was size-selected on a 2% E-gel SizeSelection system. Before pooling, libraries had their quality checked on a Bioanalyzer, their concentration measured with Qubit, and their quantity determined with the Kapa Library Quantification kit. Paired-end 2 x 150 bp sequencing of the libraries was performed on an Illumina HiSeq 2500. To increase sequence diversity, about 23-30% phiX was spiked into each library pool. The authors' analysis ran thus. The quality-filtered reads were processed with the UMI-based MiGEC pipeline, whose error correction step removed more than 75% of the raw TCR sequences. IMGT germline references were used for alignment of VDJ genes, and clonotypes were defined by a unique CDR3 amino acid sequence together with V-J genes. Clonal expansion, Shannon diversity and CDR3 relatedness were evaluated with VDJtools (CalcPairwiseDistances, ClusterSamples), while phylogenetic trees were built in CLCbio workbench. Expanded clones were defined as having at least 8 unique UMIs, based on coefficient-of-variation modelling across technical triplicates. Clones were called with MiXCR by TCRdb after fastp trimmed the public reads at Q25, and only in-frame beta chains were retained. For every CDR3 protein sequence, its rows merge into one entry that carries the most common genes and DNA. In this record, the V and J calls reflect TCRdb's handling and not the investigators' own analysis. Here the sample has 25,000 to 30,000 distinct CDR3 sequences; around 17% occur a single time. Jointly, the top ten make up about 5% of the sample.

This sample was taken from a study of neurological immune-mediated disorders (dated by TCRdb to about 2019). A note on the overall study: The study compared peripheral blood TCR-beta repertoires of HTLV-I-associated myelopathy (HAM/TSP) patients, multiple sclerosis patients and healthy controls using UMI-based sequencing. Alongside PBMC samples, the set of about 100 TCR-beta libraries contained longitudinal samples, technical triplicates, and paired CD4+ and CD8+ T-cell subsets that had been sorted. Technical triplicate libraries were sequenced to precisely calculate how much the frequency of each individual clone varied. Of the 68 subjects in the cohort, about 14 were HAM/TSP patients, about 34 were multiple sclerosis patients, and about 20 were healthy controls.

Points the paper makes about the study in general: The highest TCR clonal expansion was observed in HAM/TSP patients, whereas the lowest was observed in MS patients, even when compared with healthy controls. Across subjects, expanded clones never shared an identical CDR3 amino acid sequence, which suggests that the TCR-beta repertoires in every group were private.

The CDR3 runs 13 residues from the cysteine to the phenylalanine. The entry retains the CDR3 DNA only, 39 bases that are in frame from base 1. The germline ends are 6 bases apart after V is trimmed by 3 bases and J by 1 base. CDR1 SGHTA and CDR2 FQGTGA are derived from the germline V gene. The sample's time point label is to be understood as: technical triplicate 3. Sorted-subset TCR libraries were prepared from approximately 1 million sorted CD4+ or CD8+ T cells. Peripheral blood underwent Ficoll-Hypaque density gradient centrifugation to isolate PBMCs, which were then cryopreserved in liquid nitrogen. The study also sequenced paired sorted CD4+ and CD8+ subsets from healthy controls, HAM/TSP patients and MS patients.

Specimen: CD4+ T cells from blood. The V and J genes are TRBV7-3 and TRBJ1-1, with the D gene uncertain. The sequence was collected from a female donor with HTLV-1-associated myelopathy (HAM/TSP). The CDR3 protein: CASSFSTNTEAFF. The DNA is as follows: TGTGCCAGCAGCTTCTCAACGAACACTGAAGCTTTCTTT.